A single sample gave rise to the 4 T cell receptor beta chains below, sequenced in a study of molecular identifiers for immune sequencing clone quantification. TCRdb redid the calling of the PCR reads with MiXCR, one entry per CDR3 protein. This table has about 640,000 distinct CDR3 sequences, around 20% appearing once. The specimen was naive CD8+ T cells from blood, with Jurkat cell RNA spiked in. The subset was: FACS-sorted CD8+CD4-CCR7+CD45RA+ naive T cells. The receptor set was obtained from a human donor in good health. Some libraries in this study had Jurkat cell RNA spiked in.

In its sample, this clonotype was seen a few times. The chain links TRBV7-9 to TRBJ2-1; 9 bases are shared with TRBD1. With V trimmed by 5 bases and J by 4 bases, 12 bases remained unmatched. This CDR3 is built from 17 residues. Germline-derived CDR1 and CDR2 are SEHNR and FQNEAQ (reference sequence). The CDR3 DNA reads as TGTGCCAGCAGCACAGGAAGACAGGGGGTGCGATACAATGAGCAGTTCTTC. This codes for CASSTGRQGVRYNEQFF.

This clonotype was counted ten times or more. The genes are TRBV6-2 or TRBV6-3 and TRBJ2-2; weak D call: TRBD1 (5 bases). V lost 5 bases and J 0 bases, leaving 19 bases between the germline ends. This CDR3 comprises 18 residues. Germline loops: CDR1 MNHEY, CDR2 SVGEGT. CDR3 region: CASSQISNGQPNTGELFF. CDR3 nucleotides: TGTGCCAGCAGTCAGATCTCCAACGGACAACCGAACACCGGGGAGCTGTTTTTT.

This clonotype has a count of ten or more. CDR3 in DNA: TGTGCCAGTACCCTGGGCGGGGGAACTAATGAAAAACTGTTTTTT. This codes for CASTLGGGTNEKLFF. The chain uses TRBV19 and TRBJ1-4; D perhaps matches TRBD1 (5 bases). This CDR3 contains 15 residues. Germline V gene lookup returns CDR1 LNHDA and CDR2 SQIVND (reference sequence). The V end was cut by 7 bases, the J end by 1 base, with 13 bases between. The variable domain in full, with the rest retrieved from reference TRBV19 and TRBJ1-4, is DGGITQSPKYLFRKEGQNVTLSCEQNLNHDAMYWYRQDPGQGLRLIYYSQIVNDFQKGDIAEGYSVSREKKESFPLTVTSAQKNPTAFYLCASTLGGGTNEKLFFGSGTQLSVL.

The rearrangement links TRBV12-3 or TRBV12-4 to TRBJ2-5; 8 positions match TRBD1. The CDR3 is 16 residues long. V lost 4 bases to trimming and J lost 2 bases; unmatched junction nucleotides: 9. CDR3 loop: CASSYGTGGTQETQYF. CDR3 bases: TGTGCCAGCAGTTACGGAACAGGGGGGACACAAGAGACCCAGTACTTC.